This entry lists 7 T cell receptor beta chains sequenced from one sample in a study of T cell responses to AZD1222 COVID-19 vaccine. Some clones are missing from TCRdb's copy, which holds only in-frame ones; the method was immunoSEQ multiplex PCR. Altogether about 170,000 clones are present, approximately 93% being singletons, with the ten largest covering about 3.9%. The sequencing here drew on peripheral blood, taken on day 0 of AZD1222 vaccination. These receptor sequences come from an adult in good health.

This chain links TRBV19 with TRBJ1-2; D is unresolved. V lost 3 bases and J lost 3, with 14 bases in between. The CDR3 runs 15 residues. The germline CDR1 and CDR2 sequences are LNHDA and SQIVND (reference sequence). The DNA of the CDR3 is TGTGCCAGTAGTATGACGTCCCAGGCCCACTATGGCTACACCTTC. This translates into CASSMTSQAHYGYTF.

Concerning this clone itself: The same CDR3 is also encoded by other DNA sequences in this sample. This chain connects TRBV7-2 to TRBJ2-7, with D perhaps TRBD2 (5 bases). V dropped 5 bases and J dropped 4 bases, with 15 bases sitting between them. CDR1 is SGHTA, CDR2 FQGNSA, per germline. This CDR3 spans 14 amino acids. The CDR3 spells CASSLSGGAYEQYF. The CDR3 DNA reads TGTGCCAGCAGCCTCAGCGGAGGTGCGTACGAGCAGTACTTC.

V and J are TRBV7-2 and TRBJ2-1; 9 bases map to TRBD2. CDR1 is SGHTA, CDR2 FQGNSA, per germline. The CDR3 is 15 amino acids. J gave up 4 bases and V 8 bases, and 9 bases lay outside the gene matches. CDR3 nucleotides: TGTGCCAGCCTCCCGGGGACTAGCAGTTACAATGAGCAGTTCTTC. Its protein is CASLPGTSSYNEQFF.

The chain combines TRBV27 with TRBJ1-4; no clear D gene. Germline V gene data show CDR1 as MNHEY and CDR2 as SMNVEV (reference sequence). V dropped 0 bases and J dropped 11 bases, with 10 bases sitting between them. The CDR3 contains 13 residues. For the CDR3, the DNA is TGTGCCAGCAGTTTATCGTGGTCAGAGAAACTGTTTTTT. Encoded protein: CASSLSWSEKLFF.

V and J are TRBV5-4 and TRBJ1-2; weak D call: TRBD1 (5 bases). The CDR3 spans 15 residues. V was cut by 0 bases and J by 2 bases, with 11 bases left in between. Germline-derived CDR1 and CDR2 are SGHNT and YYREEE (reference sequence). In DNA form, the CDR3 reads TGTGCCAGCAGCTTGGCCGGCGGGGCGAACTATGGCTACACCTTC. It translates to CASSLAGGANYGYTF. Together with reference TRBV5-4 and TRBJ1-2, the CDR3 gives the full variable domain: ETGVTQSPTHLIKTRGQQVTLRCSSQSGHNTVSWYQQALGQGPQFIFQYYREEENGRGNFPPRFSGLQFPNYSSELNVNALELDDSALYLCASSLAGGANYGYTFGSGTRLTVV.

The chain joins TRBV5-1 to TRBJ2-1; D is ambiguous. This CDR3 region has 14 residues. Deletions cut 4 bases from V and 4 bases from J, with 12 bases between. From germline, CDR1 is SGHRS and CDR2 YFSETQ. CDR3 in amino acids: CASSPRDPYNEQFF. Written as DNA, the CDR3 is TGCGCCAGCAGCCCCCGTGACCCTTACAATGAGCAGTTCTTC. Combining the CDR3 with reference TRBV5-1 and TRBJ2-1 gives the whole variable domain KAGVTQTPRYLIKTRGQQVTLSCSPISGHRSVSWYQQTPGQGLQFLFEYFSETQRNKGNFPGRFSGRQFSNSRSEMNVSTLELGDSALYLCASSPRDPYNEQFFGPGTRLTVL.

This clone was counted only a few times. The gene calls are TRBV6-5 and TRBJ1-4, with D tentatively TRBD1 (5 bases). This CDR3 spans 16 amino acids. The germline CDR1 and CDR2 sequences are MNHEY and SVGAGI. The V gene lost 0 bases and the J gene lost 7 bases, with 15 bases spanning the gap. The CDR3 loop reads CASSYSSGASREKLFF. The CDR3 DNA is TGTGCCAGCAGTTACTCGAGTGGGGCATCTCGTGAAAAACTGTTTTTT.